One sample yielded the 26 T cell receptor beta chains listed below, sequenced in a study of blood T cells in healthy people across ages. Alongside a J-beta primer mix, a sample-barcoded 5' primer served in a second PCR lasting roughly 6 to 11 cycles. TCRdb redid the calling of the 5' RACE reads with MiXCR, one entry per CDR3 protein. Of 600,000 or so distinct CDR3 sequences listed, around 31% were seen once; the top ten hold 15% to 18%. Sequences were obtained from blood. These receptors originate from a woman at least 80 years old in good health.

About this clonotype: A much larger clone is a single base away; this may be a read error. This chain joins TRBV20-1 and TRBJ2-1; D unclear. Near its end, the DNA agrees better with TRBJ2-7, so the J call may be wrong. Germline V gene sequence: CDR1 DFQATT, CDR2 SNEGSKA (reference sequence). This CDR3 region has 15 residues. DNA of the CDR3: TGCAGTGCTAGAGATACCCGGACCTCCTACAATGAGCAGTACTTC. Protein product: CSARDTRTSYNEQYF.

This clonotype was seen many times. The chain carries TRBV6-1 and TRBJ2-7, with D tentatively TRBD1 (6 bases). The germline V and J ends were trimmed by 5 bases and 3 bases, with 29 bases remaining between them. The CDR3 spans 19 residues. The germline CDR1 and CDR2 sequences are MNHNS and SASEGT. As DNA, the CDR3 is TGTGCCAGCAGTATTACCGGGACACTGGATCGGCTCGCTCTCTACGAGCAGTACTTC. Its protein is CASSITGTLDRLALYEQYF.

This clonotype is medium-sized in the sample. The CDR3: CSVSAQETQYF. In nucleotides, the CDR3 is TGCAGTGTGTCGGCCCAAGAGACCCAGTACTTC. The J gene is TRBJ2-5, the V gene TRBV20-1; D remains unclear. Germline CDR1 DFQATT, CDR2 SNEGSKA (reference sequence). The V gene lost 7 bases and the J gene lost 1 base, with 7 bases spanning the gap. The CDR3 totals 11 residues.

V gene TRBV5-1 combines with J gene TRBJ1-4; D might be TRBD1 (5 bases). Trimming removed 3 bases from V and 5 bases from J, with 14 bases in between. Germline assignment: CDR1 SGHRS and CDR2 YFSETQ. The CDR3 contains 15 residues. The CDR3 coding sequence is TGCGCCAGCAGCTATACAACAGGAACCAATGAAAAACTGTTTTTT. As protein: CASSYTTGTNEKLFF.

Only a few counts were recorded for this clonotype. The chain carries TRBV4-3 and TRBJ1-3; no definite D call. Germline-derived CDR1 and CDR2 are LGHNA and YSLEER. The CDR3 spans 18 residues. Trimming took off 1 base at V and 0 bases at J, with 16 bases between the two ends. For the CDR3, the DNA is TGCGCCAGCAGCCAAGTGGCGCTGGGAAGACCCTCTGGAAACACCATATATTTT. Translated, it gives CASSQVALGRPSGNTIYF.

This clonotype was recorded a few times. A much larger clone lies one base from this, so it may be a read error. This chain uses TRBV12-3 or TRBV12-4 with TRBJ2-7, with D tentatively TRBD1 or TRBD2 (5 bases each). The CDR3 is made up of 14 amino acids. Trimming left V 6 bases short and J 2 bases short, with 14 bases between. The chain's CDR3 is CASRNPGPPYEQYF. CDR3 bases: TGTGCCAGCAGGAACCCGGGACCCCCCTACGAGCAGTACTTC.

CDR3 region: CASSFQGKARSSEAFF. The CDR3 region has the DNA TGTGCCAGCAGTTTTCAAGGGAAAGCCCGGTCGTCTGAAGCTTTCTTT. This rearrangement joins TRBV6-2 or TRBV6-3 to TRBJ1-1; D remains ambiguous. CDR3 length: 16 amino acids. Per the germline V gene, CDR1 is MNHEY and CDR2 is SVGEGT. The V gene lost 4 bases and the J gene lost 6 bases, with 21 bases spanning the gap.

This clonotype has at least ten counts. The chain couples TRBV20-1 to TRBJ2-7, with D possibly matching TRBD2 (5 bases). CDR3 size: 15 residues. Trimming cost V 0 bases and J 2 bases, with 14 bases left between them. Germline V CDR1 and CDR2: DFQATT, SNEGSKA (reference sequence). The CDR3 DNA reads TGCAGTGCTAGAGATAACACCCCGCGGGCCTACGAGCAGTACTTC. It encodes CSARDNTPRAYEQYF.

This clonotype came up a few times. The chain joins TRBV20-1 to TRBJ2-7, with D perhaps TRBD1 (5 bases). The CDR3 length is 11 residues. Germline V CDR1 and CDR2: DFQATT, SNEGSKA (reference sequence). V gave up 1 base and J gave up 10 bases, with 11 bases separating them. CDR3 region: CSARVQGAQYF. DNA for the CDR3: TGCAGTGCTAGAGTCCAAGGGGCCCAGTACTTC.

A few counts support this clonotype. The chain couples TRBV19 to TRBJ2-7; no definite D call. Germline assignment: CDR1 LNHDA and CDR2 SQIVND (reference sequence). The CDR3 is 15 residues long. The V end lost 1 base, the J end lost 0 bases, and 10 bases lay between the germline ends. CDR3 sequence: CASSIARALSYEQYF. Here the CDR3 DNA reads TGTGCCAGTAGTATAGCGAGAGCCCTCTCCTACGAGCAGTACTTC. The whole variable domain, remainder taken from reference TRBV19 and TRBJ2-7, is DGGITQSPKYLFRKEGQNVTLSCEQNLNHDAMYWYRQDPGQGLRLIYYSQIVNDFQKGDIAEGYSVSREKKESFPLTVTSAQKNPTAFYLCASSIARALSYEQYFGPGTRLTVT.

This clonotype has just one count. It may be a read error: a sequence one base away is much more abundant. The V and J genes are TRBV7-3 and TRBJ2-5, with TRBD2 identical over 9 bases. This CDR3 comprises 14 residues. Per the germline V gene, CDR1 is SGHTA and CDR2 is FQGTGA. CDR3 DNA: TGTGCCAGCAGCTCTAGCGGGGCCCAAGAGACCCCGTACTTC. This codes for CASSSSGAQETPYF.

This clonotype was found many times. The chain joins TRBV21-1 to TRBJ2-3; TRBD1 is the table's D call and was not checked against the DNA. TRBV21-1 is given as a pseudogene. This CDR3 spans 15 amino acids. The CDR3: CASSNRDRDTDTQYF. CDR3 coding DNA: TGTGCCAGCAGCAACCGGGACAGGGACACAGATACGCAGTATTTT.

This clonotype has a count of ten or more. The chain recombines TRBV7-2 with TRBJ2-7; TRBD2 might be the D (5 bases). Trimming took 2 bases from V and 6 from J, leaving 8 bases between them. Germline V gene lookup returns CDR1 SGHTA and CDR2 FQGNSA. The CDR3 is made up of 12 amino acids. Here the CDR3 reads CASSLRGFEQYF. The CDR3 DNA reads TGTGCCAGCAGCTTAAGAGGGTTCGAGCAGTACTTC.

This clonotype was observed a few times. This may stem from a read error, because a much larger clone lies one nucleotide away. The chain recombines TRBV12-3 or TRBV12-4 with TRBJ2-1; D gene unclear. Between the trimmed V and J ends, which lost 4 bases and 8 bases, there was a span of 12 bases. The CDR3 is made up of 13 amino acids. The CDR3 here is CASSWTRKDEQFF. As DNA, the CDR3 is TGTGCCAGCAGTTGGACCCGTAAGGATGAGCAGTTCTTC.

This clonotype was observed a handful of times. The chain employs TRBV6-2 or TRBV6-3 and TRBJ1-1; perhaps TRBD1 as D (5 bases). Per the germline V gene, CDR1 is MNHEY and CDR2 is SVGEGT. The CDR3 is 14 amino acids. Between the trimmed V and J ends, which lost 6 bases and 4 bases, there was a span of 15 bases. CDR3 DNA sequence: TGTGCCAGCAGACCATTCGGGACCCCCACTGAAGCTTTCTTT. Encoded protein: CASRPFGTPTEAFF.

The V call is TRBV20-1, the J call TRBJ2-7, with D perhaps TRBD2 (5 bases). V lost 6 bases, J lost 3 bases, and 15 bases lay in between. Germline CDR1 and CDR2: DFQATT and SNEGSKA (reference sequence). There are 13 residues in the CDR3. CDR3 DNA sequence: TGCAGTGCGAGGGCGGGCACCCTCTACGAGCAGTACTTC. This codes for CSARAGTLYEQYF.

This clonotype was seen at least ten times. Just one base apart from a much larger clone, this may be a read error. The chain couples TRBV6-6 to TRBJ2-6, with TRBD1 matching over 9 bases. This CDR3 comprises 17 residues. Germline V gene sequence: CDR1 MNHNY, CDR2 SVGAGI (reference sequence). The CDR3 DNA reads as TGTGCCAGCAGGACCGGACAGGGGCTCTCTGGGGCCAACGTCCGGACTTTC. Protein product: CASRTGQGLSGANVRTF.

Concerning this clonotype: This may be a read error, as it is one base from a much larger clone. The V call is TRBV28, the J call TRBJ2-4; no firm D call. CDR3 size: 13 residues. Germline-derived CDR1 and CDR2 are MDHEN and SYDVKM. V was cut by 4 bases and J by 5 bases, with 9 bases left in between. The CDR3 loop is CASSSSRQNIQYF. The DNA for the CDR3 is TGTGCCAGCAGTTCATCACGCCAAAACATTCAGTACTTC.

As to this clonotype: This may be a read error: a much more frequent sequence differs by one nucleotide. The chain couples TRBV3-1 to TRBJ1-2; D is ambiguous. CDR1 and CDR2 from the germline V gene are LGHDT and YNNKEL (reference sequence). CDR3 length equals 13 residues. As DNA, the CDR3 is TGTGCCAGCATGGCGGGGTACAACTATGACTACACCTTC. It translates to CASMAGYNYDYTF.

At least ten counts were recorded for this clonotype. The chain is built from TRBV15 and TRBJ2-3; tentative D call: TRBD2 (6 bases). Germline V gene data show CDR1 as LNHNV and CDR2 as YYDKDF (reference sequence). V lost 4 bases and J lost 4, with 18 bases in between. The CDR3 totals 16 residues. This CDR3 reads CATSKSLLEGADTQYF. As DNA, the CDR3 is TGTGCCACCAGCAAATCCCTTTTGGAGGGAGCAGATACGCAGTATTTT.

There are many counts of this clonotype. The V gene is TRBV7-3, the J gene TRBJ2-1, with 8 bases aligning to TRBD2. Germline loops: CDR1 SGHTA, CDR2 FQGTGA. The CDR3 has 16 residues. V was pared by 0 bases and J by 7 bases, with 8 bases of the junction left unmatched. CDR3 in amino acids: CASSLTGGAYYNEQFF. The CDR3 DNA follows: TGTGCCAGCAGCTTAACCGGGGGGGCCTATTATAATGAGCAGTTCTTC.

The chain is built from TRBV7-8 and TRBJ1-2; D is ambiguous. The ends were cut back, 6 bases at V and 1 base at J, with 12 bases in the middle. Germline V gives CDR1 SGHVS, CDR2 FQNEAQ. The CDR3 is made up of 14 amino acids. The CDR3 sequence is CASSPTWNNYGYTF. For the CDR3, the DNA is TGTGCCAGCAGTCCCACATGGAATAACTATGGCTACACCTTC.

This clonotype was counted ten times or more. The chain carries TRBV28 and TRBJ2-6; possibly TRBD1 for D (5 bases). The CDR3 loop spans 15 amino acids. Germline CDR1 MDHEN, CDR2 SYDVKM. V lost 5 bases and J 1 base, leaving 9 bases between the germline ends. CDR3 nucleotide sequence: TGTGCCAGCAGTCGGACATTTTCTGGGGCCAACGTCCTGACTTTC. This sequence encodes CASSRTFSGANVLTF.

The chain recombines TRBV29-1 with TRBJ2-7; D perhaps matches TRBD2 (5 bases). CDR3 length: 13 amino acids. V lost 5 bases, J lost 0 bases, and 11 bases lay in between. Germline V gene data show CDR1 as SQVTM and CDR2 as ANQGSEA. In DNA, the CDR3 is TGCAGCGTTATGGTTGGGAGCTCCTACGAGCAGTACTTC. This sequence encodes CSVMVGSSYEQYF.

The sample holds many counts of this clonotype. In DNA form, the CDR3 reads TGCAGTGCCTCAAGGACAGGGTTGAATCAGCCCCAGCATTTT. Protein: CSASRTGLNQPQHF. The genes are TRBV20-1 and TRBJ1-5; 8 bases match TRBD1. Looked up from germline, CDR1 is DFQATT and CDR2 is SNEGSKA (reference sequence). This CDR3 has 14 residues. V lost 6 bases and J lost 4; bases outside the gene matches: 8.

This chain connects TRBV6-1 to TRBJ2-7; 12 bases line up with TRBD1. The CDR3 sequence is 17 residues long. V lost 6 bases to trimming and J lost 2 bases; unmatched junction nucleotides: 11. Per germline, CDR1 MNHNS and CDR2 SASEGT. CDR3 in amino acids: CASRAGTGGSNTYEQYF. The DNA for the CDR3 is TGTGCCAGCAGAGCCGGGACAGGGGGCTCCAATACCTACGAGCAGTACTTC.